Each of the 9 T cell receptor beta chains below was sequenced from the same sample in a study of blood T cell repertoires in COVID-19. The table came from immunoSEQ multiplex PCR; TCRdb's copy has only in-frame clones and leaves some out. The table lists around 120,000 clones, 60% to 85% of them singletons, with less than 7.5% in the top ten. Specimen: peripheral blood. The receptors originated from a man between 70 and 80 years old with acute or convalescent COVID-19.

This chain links TRBV3-1 (or the pseudogene TRBV3-2) with TRBJ2-1; D possibly corresponds to TRBD2 (6 bases). Germline CDR1 is LGHDT and CDR2 is YNNKEL (reference sequence). There are 15 residues in the CDR3. Trimming removed 1 base from V and 7 bases from J, with 14 bases in between. For the CDR3, the DNA is TGTGCCAGCAGCCAAGGGAGGGCCTTGTATAATGAGCAGTTCTTC. Amino acids: CASSQGRALYNEQFF.

In DNA, the CDR3 is TGTGCCAGCTCACCTAGAGGACAGGCGTACCAAGAGACCCAGTACTTC. Translated: CASSPRGQAYQETQYF. The chain links TRBV18 to TRBJ2-5; the match to TRBD1 covers 7 bases. CDR3 length: 16 residues. The ends lost 3 bases at V and 0 bases at J; junction bases unmatched: 7. Germline CDR1 KGHSH, CDR2 LQKENI.

CDR3 sequence reads: CASSLGGGPPTQYF. The CDR3 coding sequence is TGTGCCAGCAGCCTTGGGGGCGGGCCCCCTACGCAGTATTTT. The chain joins TRBV3-1 (or the pseudogene TRBV3-2) to TRBJ2-3; a possible D gene is TRBD1 (6 bases). The V end lost 4 bases, the J end lost 8 bases, and 16 bases lay between the germline ends. CDR1 is LGHDT and CDR2 is YNNKEL in the germline V gene (reference sequence). The CDR3 is made up of 14 amino acids.

This clone occurred a few times. The chain has TRBV18 and TRBJ1-1; 9 bases agree with TRBD1. Germline V CDR1 and CDR2: KGHSH, LQKENI. The V segment lost 5 bases and the J segment 0 bases; nucleotides outside the gene matches: 7. The CDR3 totals 16 residues. CDR3 sequence (DNA): TGTGCCAGCTCAATGGGACAGGGCATCCTGAACACTGAAGCTTTCTTT. Residues: CASSMGQGILNTEAFF.

The chain uses TRBV27 and TRBJ2-2; maybe TRBD2 (5 bases). The V and J ends lost 7 bases and 4 bases respectively, with 19 bases between them. CDR1 is MNHEY and CDR2 is SMNVEV in the germline V gene (reference sequence). The CDR3 totals 16 residues. CDR3 loop: CASKIRGSVFTGELFF. CDR3 DNA: TGTGCCAGCAAGATCCGAGGGTCCGTTTTCACCGGGGAGCTGTTTTTT.

The chain couples TRBV10-3 to TRBJ2-2; possibly TRBD1 for D (5 bases). This CDR3 has 15 amino acids. Germline assignment: CDR1 ENHRY and CDR2 SYGVKD. With 4 bases removed from V and 2 bases from J, the gap between germline ends came to 11 bases. CDR3 sequence reads: CAISGQGSNTGELFF. DNA of the CDR3: TGTGCCATCAGTGGGCAGGGATCTAACACCGGGGAGCTGTTTTTT.

To note about this clone: The identical CDR3 is also encoded by other nucleotide sequences in the sample. The chain carries TRBV28 and TRBJ1-6, with 11 bases lining up with TRBD1. Trimming at V came to 6 bases and at J to 11 bases, leaving 6 bases not matched to a gene. Germline CDR1 reads MDHEN; CDR2 reads SYDVKM. The CDR3 loop spans 14 amino acids. CDR3 bases: TGTGCCAGCAGCCCCGGACAGGGGGCACCACCCCTCCACTTT. Translation gives CASSPGQGAPPLHF.

Remarks on this clone: This same CDR3 is encoded by further DNA sequences in the sample. V gene TRBV5-1 combines with J gene TRBJ2-3; D is possibly TRBD2 (6 bases). CDR1 and CDR2 (germline): SGHRS, YFSETQ. The CDR3 is 16 residues long. V was cut by 2 bases and J by 0 bases, with 13 bases left in between. The CDR3 nucleotides read TGCGCCAGCAGCTTCAGGGCGGGGTTTAGCACAGATACGCAGTATTTT. Protein product: CASSFRAGFSTDTQYF.

The genes are TRBV10-1 and TRBJ1-1, with TRBD1 as a possible D gene (6 bases). This CDR3 region has 13 residues. CDR1 and CDR2 from the germline V gene are WNHNN and SYGVQD (reference sequence). Deletions cut 6 bases from V and 4 bases from J, with 12 bases between. The CDR3 region has the DNA TGCGCCAGCAGAACGACAGGTAGCACTGAAGCTTTCTTT. It specifies CASRTTGSTEAFF.